This TCR beta chain was found in a study of Ad26.COV2.S vaccination and SARS-CoV-2 variants. Germline CDR1 and CDR2: LNHDA and SQIVND (reference sequence). CDR3 length equals 14 residues. The ends were cut back, 5 bases at V and 0 bases at J, with 8 bases in the middle. Treatment given: about 20 received Ad26.COV2.S at low or high dose, single or two shots; several received placebo; per-sample allocation not given. Collection of the samples took place on day 63 after the first injection of vaccine or placebo. Generated by immunoSEQ multiplex PCR, the TCRdb table keeps only in-frame clones and is missing some. This sample has approximately 500,000 clones, with roughly 87% found just once.

The chain recombines TRBV19 with TRBJ1-3; no firm D call. The source was peripheral blood, collected in a trial of Ad26.COV2.S vaccine versus placebo. The receptor was derived from a person between 18 and 65 years old who received the Ad26.COV2.S COVID-19 vaccine or a placebo. CDR3 loop: CASSDWNSGNTIYF. The CDR3 DNA follows: TGTGCCAGTAGTGATTGGAACTCTGGAAACACCATATATTTT. Looking up the rest from reference TRBV19 and TRBJ1-3 gives the full variable domain: DGGITQSPKYLFRKEGQNVTLSCEQNLNHDAMYWYRQDPGQGLRLIYYSQIVNDFQKGDIAEGYSVSREKKESFPLTVTSAQKNPTAFYLCASSDWNSGNTIYFGEGSWLTVV.